The 20 T cell receptor beta chains presented below share a single source sample, sequenced in a study of regulatory T cells in long-lasting Graves disease (dated by TCRdb to about 2021). The library came from multiplex PCR. Sequenced using an Illumina HiSeq 4000. CDR3 regions were amplified by Arm-PCR with iRepertoire HTBI primers to construct TCR beta libraries. The public reads were reprocessed in TCRdb via fastp at Q25 and MiXCR, keeping in-frame beta chains. One record per CDR3 amino acid sequence lists the most common genes and DNA. The sample includes over 650,000 distinct CDR3 sequences, with 25% to 35% observed a single time. The ten top clones hold around 42% of the sample. What the time point label conveys for this sample: persistent/refractory GD, antithyroid drugs over 5 years with positive TRAb. RNA was extracted from PBMCs in TRIzol for both TCR sequencing and RNA sequencing. The material sequenced was peripheral blood mononuclear cells (PBMCs), taken when the disease was refractory, from a patient treated with antithyroid drugs. Every receptor here comes from a female donor with Graves disease.

Ten or more counts support this clonotype. This chain links TRBV12-3 or TRBV12-4 with TRBJ2-7; 10 bases align to TRBD2. The CDR3 has 13 residues. The trim removed 2 bases at V and 10 bases at J, leaving 5 bases unmatched. CDR3 DNA sequence: TGTGCCAGCAGTTTATCTAGCGGGAGTGCCCAGTACTTC. This codes for CASSLSSGSAQYF.

This chain joins TRBV6-7 and TRBJ2-1; 10 bases agree with TRBD2. TRBV6-7 is flagged as an ORF with uncertain function. V dropped 2 bases and J dropped 0; count of bases not matched to a gene: 1. This CDR3 contains 16 residues. The CDR3 DNA sequence: TGTGCCAGCAGTTACGGACTAGCGGACTCCTACAATGAGCAGTTCTTC. Residues: CASSYGLADSYNEQFF.

The rearrangement uses TRBV7-2 and TRBJ1-6; 9 positions agree with TRBD1. V lost 2 bases and J lost 8; bases outside the gene matches: 10. CDR1 is SGHTA and CDR2 is FQGNSA in the germline V gene. The CDR3 has 17 amino acids. The CDR3 DNA follows: TGTGCCAGCAGCTTATGGACCGGGACAGGGAGTTATTCACCCCTCCACTTT. Residues: CASSLWTGTGSYSPLHF.

CDR3 coding DNA: TGTGCCAGCAGTTACGCAGGGGTTAATCAGCCCCAGCATTTT. Protein: CASSYAGVNQPQHF. This chain uses TRBV6-2 or TRBV6-3 with TRBJ1-5, with D maybe TRBD1 (6 bases). Per the germline V gene, CDR1 is MNHEY and CDR2 is SVGEGT. There are 14 residues in the CDR3. Trimming left V 2 bases short and J 4 bases short, with 9 bases between.

The V and J genes are TRBV2 and TRBJ1-1, with 9 bases lining up with TRBD1. Germline-derived CDR1 and CDR2 are SNHLY and FYNNEI. There are 14 residues in the CDR3. V lost 6 bases and J lost 4; bases outside the gene matches: 6. The chain's CDR3 is CASSEQGAITEAFF. The CDR3 DNA reads as TGTGCCAGCAGCGAACAGGGGGCCATCACTGAAGCTTTCTTT. The entire variable domain, with the rest obtained from reference TRBV2 and TRBJ1-1, is as follows: EPEVTQTPSHQVTQMGQEVILRCVPISNHLYFYWYRQILGQKVEFLVSFYNNEISEKSEIFDDQFSVERPDGSNFTLKIRSTKLEDSAMYFCASSEQGAITEAFFGQGTRLTVV.

This clonotype was picked up many times. The rearrangement joins TRBV11-2 to TRBJ2-2; 10 nucleotides line up with TRBD1. Per germline, CDR1 SGHAT and CDR2 FQNNGV. Germline trimming cut 5 bases from V and 2 bases from J; bases unmatched to any gene: 5. The CDR3 extends over 16 amino acids. In nucleotides, the CDR3 is TGTGCCAGCAGCCCCCGGACAGGGGGTAACACCGGGGAGCTGTTTTTT. This codes for CASSPRTGGNTGELFF.

This clonotype appeared many times. Here the CDR3 reads CASRDSFYGYTF. The CDR3 region has the DNA TGTGCCAGCCGGGACAGCTTCTATGGCTACACCTTC. J is TRBJ1-2 and V is TRBV6-1; TRBD1 agrees at 7 bases. Germline lookup yields CDR1 MNHNS and CDR2 SASEGT. The V gene end was trimmed by 8 bases and the J gene end by 4 bases; junction bases not matched to a gene: 4. The CDR3 sequence is 12 residues long.

This chain uses TRBV5-4 with TRBJ1-4; 7 bases line up with TRBD1. Trimming took 3 bases from V and 0 from J; bases not matched to a gene: 8. The CDR3 is 17 residues long. Germline CDR1 SGHNT, CDR2 YYREEE (reference sequence). In DNA form, the CDR3 reads TGTGCCAGCAGCTCATCGACAGGGAGGGCAACTAATGAAAAACTGTTTTTT. It is translated as CASSSSTGRATNEKLFF.

This clonotype was seen ten or more times. The chain employs TRBV6-1 and TRBJ1-2; 9 nucleotides line up with TRBD1. Germline values: CDR1 MNHNS, CDR2 SASEGT. The CDR3 is 15 residues long. V was pared by 5 bases and J by 4 bases, with 8 bases of the junction left unmatched. The CDR3 DNA is TGTGCCAGCAGTCCCACGGGACAGGGTCCCTATGGCTACACCTTC. It specifies CASSPTGQGPYGYTF.

The rearrangement links TRBV15 to TRBJ1-6; D may be TRBD1 (5 bases). CDR3 length equals 15 residues. The V gene's germline CDR1 is LNHNV and CDR2 YYDKDF (reference sequence). Trimming removed 0 bases at V and 7 bases at J, with 10 bases between. The CDR3 sequence is CATSRDPGSNSPLHF. Written as DNA, the CDR3 is TGTGCCACCAGCAGAGATCCAGGGTCGAATTCACCCCTCCACTTT.

The gene calls are TRBV7-3 and TRBJ2-2; D is undetermined. V was clipped by 2 bases and J by 1 base, with 5 bases between them. This CDR3 is 14 amino acids long. Germline V CDR1 and CDR2: SGHTA, FQGTGA. CDR3 in DNA: TGTGCCAGCAGCTTAGAATTGAACACCGGGGAGCTGTTTTTT. It yields the protein CASSLELNTGELFF. The full variable domain, its missing parts supplied by reference TRBV7-3 and TRBJ2-2, is GAGVSQTPSNKVTEKGKYVELRCDPISGHTALYWYRQSLGQGPEFLIYFQGTGAADDSGLPNDRFFAVRPEGSVSTLKIQRTERGDSAVYLCASSLELNTGELFFGEGSRLTVL.

With regard to this clonotype: One end of the junction does not line up with germline, which may come from a read error. V and J are TRBV28 and TRBJ2-7; D is uncertain. The length of the CDR3 is 11 residues. Germline lookup yields CDR1 MDHEN and CDR2 SYDVKM. DNA for the CDR3: TGTGCCAGCAGTTCGAATTACGAGCAGCACTTC. Amino acids: CASSSNYEQHF.

The sample holds a few counts of this clonotype. The chain has TRBV29-1 and TRBJ1-2; no firm D call. This CDR3 region has 15 residues. V shed 3 bases and J shed 3 bases, with 17 bases lying between them. Germline V gene data show CDR1 as SQVTM and CDR2 as ANQGSEA. DNA for the CDR3: TGCAGCGTTGATAGTGCAATGCCCTCCTACTATGGCTACACCTTC. Its protein is CSVDSAMPSYYGYTF. The full variable domain, in which reference TRBV29-1 and TRBJ1-2 provide the parts outside the CDR3, is SAVISQKPSRDICQRGTSLTIQCQVDSQVTMMFWYRQQPGQSLTLIATANQGSEATYESGFVIDKFPISRPNLTFSTLTVSNMSPEDSSIYLCSVDSAMPSYYGYTFGSGTRLTVV.

A remark on this clonotype: This could be a read error, since a much larger clone is one nucleotide away. V and J are TRBV6-6 and TRBJ2-7; D possibly matches TRBD1 or TRBD2 (5 bases each). V lost 0 bases, J lost 2 bases, and 11 bases lay in between. CDR3 length: 15 residues. Germline V gives CDR1 MNHNY, CDR2 SVGAGI (reference sequence). Here the CDR3 DNA reads TGTGCCAGCAGTTACTCGAGGGGCAGCACCTACGAGCAGTACTTC. Its protein product is CASSYSRGSTYEQYF.

The CDR3, as DNA: TGTGCCAGTAGTAAATGGGGCTCGGGAAATCAGCCCCAGCATTTT. It encodes CASSKWGSGNQPQHF. The rearrangement joins TRBV19 to TRBJ1-5; D might be TRBD1 (5 bases). The CDR3 loop spans 15 amino acids. V was pared by 4 bases and J by 4 bases, with 14 bases between. CDR1 is LNHDA, CDR2 SQIVND, per germline (reference sequence).

The chain couples TRBV10-2 to TRBJ1-1; 7 bases fit TRBD1. Trimming removed 7 bases from V and 4 bases from J; junction bases left unmatched: 6. The CDR3 is made up of 13 amino acids. Germline V CDR1 and CDR2: WSHSY, SAAADI. CDR3 in DNA: TGCGCCAGCACCCAAACAGGGGCCACTGAAGCTTTCTTT. Encoded protein: CASTQTGATEAFF.

This clonotype has at least ten counts. The chain combines TRBV12-3 or TRBV12-4 with TRBJ2-7; D perhaps matches TRBD1 (5 bases). This CDR3 spans 13 amino acids. V lost 4 bases and J lost 4, with 11 bases in between. This CDR3 is CASSYFQGYEQYF. For the CDR3, the DNA is TGTGCCAGCAGTTACTTCCAGGGATACGAGCAGTACTTC.

The chain employs TRBV29-1 and TRBJ1-2; TRBD1 agrees at 8 bases. The V gene's germline CDR1 is SQVTM and CDR2 ANQGSEA. J lost 4 bases, V lost 7 bases, and 17 bases had no gene match. CDR3 length: 16 residues. This CDR3 is CSEVESTRQGRYGYTF. The CDR3 bases are TGCAGCGAAGTTGAATCTACACGACAGGGGCGCTATGGCTACACCTTC.

The chain's CDR3 is CASSVGRGTQYF. The DNA of the CDR3 is TGTGCCAGCAGTGTGGGCAGGGGGACGCAGTATTTT. The chain uses TRBV6-1 and TRBJ2-3, with 7 bases matching TRBD1. After removal of 4 bases from V and 9 bases from J, the junction contained 4 bases not matched to a gene. From germline, CDR1 is MNHNS and CDR2 SASEGT. The CDR3 consists of 12 residues.

The rearrangement links TRBV29-1 to TRBJ1-4; D unresolved. The CDR3 sequence is 13 residues long. V was trimmed by 5 bases and J by 0 bases, leaving 7 bases between them. CDR1 and CDR2 from the germline V gene are SQVTM and ANQGSEA. CDR3 nucleotide sequence: TGCAGCGTTCCCGGGACAACTAATGAAAAACTGTTTTTT. Its translation is CSVPGTTNEKLFF.